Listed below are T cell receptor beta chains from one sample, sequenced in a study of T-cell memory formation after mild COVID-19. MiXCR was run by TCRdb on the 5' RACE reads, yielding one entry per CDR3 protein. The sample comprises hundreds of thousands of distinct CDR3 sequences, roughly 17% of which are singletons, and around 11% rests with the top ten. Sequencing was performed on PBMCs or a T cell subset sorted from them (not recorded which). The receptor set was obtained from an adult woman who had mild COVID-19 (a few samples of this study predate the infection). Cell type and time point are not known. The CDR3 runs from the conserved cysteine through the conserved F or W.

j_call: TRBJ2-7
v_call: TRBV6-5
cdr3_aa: CASSYSFVPGRSYEQYF

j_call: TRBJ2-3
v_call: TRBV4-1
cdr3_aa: CASSPLSLGSTQYF

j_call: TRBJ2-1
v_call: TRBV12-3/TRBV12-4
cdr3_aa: CASSTDGSPYNEQFF

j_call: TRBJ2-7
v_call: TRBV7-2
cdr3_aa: CASSPGGGGNRFEQYF

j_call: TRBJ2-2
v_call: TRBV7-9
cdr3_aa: CASSSWGSANTGELFF

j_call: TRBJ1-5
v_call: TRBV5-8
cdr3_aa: CASSLFVGGNQPQHF

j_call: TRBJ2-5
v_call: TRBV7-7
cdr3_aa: CASSLGDNQETQYF

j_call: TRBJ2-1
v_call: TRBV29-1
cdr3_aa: CSAVGNEQFF

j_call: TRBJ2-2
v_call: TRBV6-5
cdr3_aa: CASSYSSRRNTGELFF

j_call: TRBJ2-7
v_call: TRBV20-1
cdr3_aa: CSAKVNTAVLSYEQYF

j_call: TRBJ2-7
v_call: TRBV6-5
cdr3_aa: CASGLAGGREQYF

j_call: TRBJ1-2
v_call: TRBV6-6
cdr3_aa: CASSYTAAYRGTYGYTF

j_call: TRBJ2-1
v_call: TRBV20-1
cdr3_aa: CSARDLALAGVGGFF

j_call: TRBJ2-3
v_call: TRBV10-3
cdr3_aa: CAISERKPGATDTQYF

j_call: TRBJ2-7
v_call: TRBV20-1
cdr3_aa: CSAIDGSYEQYF

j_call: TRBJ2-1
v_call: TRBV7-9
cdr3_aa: CARSAHRRDEQFF

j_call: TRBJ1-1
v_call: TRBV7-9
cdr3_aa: CASSLGQGVGRTEAFF

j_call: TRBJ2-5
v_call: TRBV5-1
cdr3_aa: CASSRGGAVETQYF

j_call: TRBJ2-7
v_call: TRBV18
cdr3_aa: CASSTGAEGYEQYF

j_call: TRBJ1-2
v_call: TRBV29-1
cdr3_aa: CSASKAGGEGYTF

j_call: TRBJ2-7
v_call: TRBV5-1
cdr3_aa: CASSGLEGVPYEQYF

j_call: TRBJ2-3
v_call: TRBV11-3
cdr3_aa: CASSSGLAGGDTQYF

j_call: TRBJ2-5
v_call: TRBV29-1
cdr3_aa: CSVEDHRGGETQYF

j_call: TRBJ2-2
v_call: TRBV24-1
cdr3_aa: CATSETKELFF

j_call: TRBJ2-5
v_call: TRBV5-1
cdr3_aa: CASSVGSVGETQYF

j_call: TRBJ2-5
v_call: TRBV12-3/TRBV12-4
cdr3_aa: CASTIAGLAGFQETQYF

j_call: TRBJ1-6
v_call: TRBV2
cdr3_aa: CASSFGGGNSPLHF

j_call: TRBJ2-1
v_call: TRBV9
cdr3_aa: CASTLDPAGNNEQFF

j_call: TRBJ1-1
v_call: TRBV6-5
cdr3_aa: CASSYSGQGAFPNTEAFF

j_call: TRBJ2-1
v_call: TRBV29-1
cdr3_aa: CSVVVRARSYNEQFF

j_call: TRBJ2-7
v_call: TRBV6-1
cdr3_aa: CASGEQYF

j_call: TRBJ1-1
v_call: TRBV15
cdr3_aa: CATSTGRRRAFF

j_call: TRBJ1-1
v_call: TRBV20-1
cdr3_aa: CSASSGSPTEAFF

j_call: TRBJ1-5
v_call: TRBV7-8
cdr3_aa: CASSFSWGLENQPQHF

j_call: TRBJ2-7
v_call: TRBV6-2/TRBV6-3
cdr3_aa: CASSRTGTGLSYEQYF

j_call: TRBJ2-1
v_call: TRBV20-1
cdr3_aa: CSANPFGQERLNEQFF

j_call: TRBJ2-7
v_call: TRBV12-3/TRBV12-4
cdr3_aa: CASNLGPRGEQYF

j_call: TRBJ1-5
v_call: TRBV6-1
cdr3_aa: CASSEIGRNQPQHF

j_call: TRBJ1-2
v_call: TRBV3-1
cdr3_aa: CASSLLGIGASYGYTF

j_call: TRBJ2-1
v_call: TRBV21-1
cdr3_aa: CASSKGGGEGQFF

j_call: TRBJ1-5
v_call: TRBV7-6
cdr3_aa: CASSEISTANQPQHF

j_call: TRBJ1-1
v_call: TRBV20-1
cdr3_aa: CSARADAEAFF

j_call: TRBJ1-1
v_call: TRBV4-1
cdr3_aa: CASSQRAQAKWNEAFF

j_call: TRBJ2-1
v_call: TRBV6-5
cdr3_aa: CASRPTNALAGEYNEQFF

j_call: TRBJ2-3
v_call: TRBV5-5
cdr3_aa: CASSLAALDFRSQYF

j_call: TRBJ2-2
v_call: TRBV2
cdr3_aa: CASRAGALGLFF

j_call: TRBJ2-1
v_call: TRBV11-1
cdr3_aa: CASSLPSSNGRNEQFF

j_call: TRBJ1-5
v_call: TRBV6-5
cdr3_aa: CASSFGTHLGQPQHF